The sequence of this T cell receptor beta chain was determined in a study of blood T cell repertoires in COVID-19. Whole-study context: There were acute and convalescent COVID-19 samples, and they came from the United States, Italy and Spain. PBMCs, B-cell-depleted T cells, or T cells provided the cDNA or gDNA that made up the material.

Between the trimmed V and J ends, which lost 3 bases and 4 bases, there was a span of 15 bases. The CDR3 spans 16 residues. CDR1 and CDR2 from the germline V gene are MDHEN and SYDVKM. Participants were placed into cohorts based on the clinical history they reported. The recovered donors of Cohort 3 showed two negative PCRs, clearance, or symptom resolution. Sequencing was performed with immunoSEQ multiplex PCR; in TCRdb, only in-frame clones are kept and a portion is missing. In the table there are some 400,000 clones, 85% to 90% of which are singletons. Material for sequencing was PBMCs or T cells enriched from blood (not recorded which). The rearrangement uses TRBV28 and TRBJ2-2; D gene unclear. This receptor was obtained from a young man who had recovered from COVID-19. In DNA, the CDR3 is TGTGCCAGCAGTTTCCTGACACTCTCGCCCACCGGGGAGCTGTTTTTT. As protein: CASSFLTLSPTGELFF. Supplemented by reference TRBV28 and TRBJ2-2, the full variable domain reads DVKVTQSSRYLVKRTGEKVFLECVQDMDHENMFWYRQDPGLGLRLIYFSYDVKMKEKGDIPEGYSVSREKKERFSLILESASTNQTSMYLCASSFLTLSPTGELFFGEGSRLTVL.